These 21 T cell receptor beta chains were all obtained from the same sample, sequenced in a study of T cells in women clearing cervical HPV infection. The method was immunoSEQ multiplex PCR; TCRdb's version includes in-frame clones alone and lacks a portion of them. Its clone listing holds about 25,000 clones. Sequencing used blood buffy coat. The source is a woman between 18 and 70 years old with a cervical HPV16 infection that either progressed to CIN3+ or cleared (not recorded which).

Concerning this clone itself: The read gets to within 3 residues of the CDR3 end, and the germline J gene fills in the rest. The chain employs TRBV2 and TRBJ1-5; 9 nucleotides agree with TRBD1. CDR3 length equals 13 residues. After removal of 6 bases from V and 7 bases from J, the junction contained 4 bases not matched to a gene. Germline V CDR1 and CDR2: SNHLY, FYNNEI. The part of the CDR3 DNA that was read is TGTGCCAGCAGAAACAGGGGGCAACAGCCC. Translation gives CASRNRGQQP. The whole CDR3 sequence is CASRNRGQQPQHF.

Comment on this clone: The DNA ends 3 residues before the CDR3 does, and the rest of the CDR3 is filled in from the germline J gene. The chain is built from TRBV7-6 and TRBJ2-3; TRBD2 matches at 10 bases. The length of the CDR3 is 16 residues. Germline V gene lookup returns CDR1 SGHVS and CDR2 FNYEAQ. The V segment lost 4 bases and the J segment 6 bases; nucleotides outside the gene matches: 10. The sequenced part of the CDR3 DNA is TGTGCCAGCAGCTATCGGACTAGCGGCGGATCGGATACG. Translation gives CASSYRTSGGSDT. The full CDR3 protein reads CASSYRTSGGSDTQYF.

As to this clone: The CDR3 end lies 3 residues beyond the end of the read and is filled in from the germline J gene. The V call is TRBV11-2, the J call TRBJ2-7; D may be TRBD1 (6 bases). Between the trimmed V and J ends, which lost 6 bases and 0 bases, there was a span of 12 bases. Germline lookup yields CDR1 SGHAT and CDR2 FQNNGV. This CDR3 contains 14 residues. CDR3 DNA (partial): TGTGCCAGCAGGGGACACCTGAGCTCCTACGAG. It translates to CASRGHLSSYE. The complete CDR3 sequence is CASRGHLSSYEQYF.

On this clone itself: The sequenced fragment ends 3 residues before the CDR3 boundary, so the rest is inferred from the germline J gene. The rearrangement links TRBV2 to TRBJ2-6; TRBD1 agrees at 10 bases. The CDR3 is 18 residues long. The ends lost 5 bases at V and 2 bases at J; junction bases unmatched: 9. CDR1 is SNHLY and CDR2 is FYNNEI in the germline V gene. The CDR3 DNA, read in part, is TGTGCCAGCAGTCGACAGGGGGCGGGATTAGCTGGGGCCAACGTC. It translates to CASSRQGAGLAGANV. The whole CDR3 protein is CASSRQGAGLAGANVLTF.

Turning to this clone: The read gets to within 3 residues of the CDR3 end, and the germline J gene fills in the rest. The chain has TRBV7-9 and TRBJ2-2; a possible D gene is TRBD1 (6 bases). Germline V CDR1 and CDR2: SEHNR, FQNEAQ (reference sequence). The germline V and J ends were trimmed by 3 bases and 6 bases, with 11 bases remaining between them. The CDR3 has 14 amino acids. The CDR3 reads CASSLQGTPGELFF. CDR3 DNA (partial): TGTGCCAGCAGCTTGCAGGGGACACCCGGGGAG. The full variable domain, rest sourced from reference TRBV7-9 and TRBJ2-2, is DTGVSQNPRHKITKRGQNVTFRCDPISEHNRLYWYRQTLGQGPEFLTYFQNEAQLEKSRLLSDRFSAERPKGSFSTLEIQRTEQGDSAMYLCASSLQGTPGELFFGEGSRLTVL.

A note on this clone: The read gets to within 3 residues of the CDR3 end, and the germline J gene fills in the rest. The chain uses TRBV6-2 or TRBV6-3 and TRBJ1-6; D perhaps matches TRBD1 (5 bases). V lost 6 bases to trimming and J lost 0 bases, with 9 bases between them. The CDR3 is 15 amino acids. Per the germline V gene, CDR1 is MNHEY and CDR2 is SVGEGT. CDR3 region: CASSLDSSYNSPLHF. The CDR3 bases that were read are TGTGCCAGCAGCCTCGACAGCTCCTATAATTCACCC.

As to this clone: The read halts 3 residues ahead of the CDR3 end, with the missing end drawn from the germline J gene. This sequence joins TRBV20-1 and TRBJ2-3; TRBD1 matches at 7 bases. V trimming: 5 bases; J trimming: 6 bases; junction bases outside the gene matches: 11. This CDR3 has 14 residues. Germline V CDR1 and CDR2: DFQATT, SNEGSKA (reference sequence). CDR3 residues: CSAVDRDSRDTQYF. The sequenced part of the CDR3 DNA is TGCAGTGCTGTGGACCGGGACAGTAGGGATACG.

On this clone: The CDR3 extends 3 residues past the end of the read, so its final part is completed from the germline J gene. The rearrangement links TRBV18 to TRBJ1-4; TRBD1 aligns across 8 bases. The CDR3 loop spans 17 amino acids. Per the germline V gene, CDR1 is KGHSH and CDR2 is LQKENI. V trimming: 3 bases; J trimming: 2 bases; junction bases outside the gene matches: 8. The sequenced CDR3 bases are TGTGCCAGCTCACCGAATGTCGGACAGGGTACTAATGAAAAA. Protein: CASSPNVGQGTNEK. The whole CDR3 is CASSPNVGQGTNEKLFF.

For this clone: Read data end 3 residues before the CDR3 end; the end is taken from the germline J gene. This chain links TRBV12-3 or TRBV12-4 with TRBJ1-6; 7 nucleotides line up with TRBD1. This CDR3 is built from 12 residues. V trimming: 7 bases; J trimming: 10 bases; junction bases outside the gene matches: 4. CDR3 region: CASTNRGSPLHF. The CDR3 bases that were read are TGTGCCAGCACAAACAGGGGCTCACCC.

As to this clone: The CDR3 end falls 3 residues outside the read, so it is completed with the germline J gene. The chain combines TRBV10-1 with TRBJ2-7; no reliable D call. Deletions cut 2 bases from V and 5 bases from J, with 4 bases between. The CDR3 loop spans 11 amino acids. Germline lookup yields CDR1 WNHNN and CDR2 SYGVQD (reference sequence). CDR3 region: CASSEGNEQYF. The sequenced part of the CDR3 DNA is TGCGCCAGCAGTGAGGGCAACGAG.

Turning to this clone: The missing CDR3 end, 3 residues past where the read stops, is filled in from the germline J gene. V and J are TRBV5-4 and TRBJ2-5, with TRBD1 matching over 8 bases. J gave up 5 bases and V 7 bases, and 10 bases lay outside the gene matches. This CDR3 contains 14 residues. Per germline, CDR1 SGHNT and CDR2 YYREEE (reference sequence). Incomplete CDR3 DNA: TGTGCCAGCCTTTCGCAGGGGGCGGTGGAGACC. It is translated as CASLSQGAVET. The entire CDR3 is CASLSQGAVETQYF. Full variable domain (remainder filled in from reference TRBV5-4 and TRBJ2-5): ETGVTQSPTHLIKTRGQQVTLRCSSQSGHNTVSWYQQALGQGPQFIFQYYREEENGRGNFPPRFSGLQFPNYSSELNVNALELDDSALYLCASLSQGAVETQYFGPGTRLLVL.

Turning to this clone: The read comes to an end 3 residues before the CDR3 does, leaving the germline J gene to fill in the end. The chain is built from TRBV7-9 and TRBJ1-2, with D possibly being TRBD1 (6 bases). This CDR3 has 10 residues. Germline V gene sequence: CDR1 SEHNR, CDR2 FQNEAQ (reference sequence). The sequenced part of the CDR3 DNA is TGTGCCACTAGGGACAATACC. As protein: CATRDNT. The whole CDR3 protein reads CATRDNTYTF.

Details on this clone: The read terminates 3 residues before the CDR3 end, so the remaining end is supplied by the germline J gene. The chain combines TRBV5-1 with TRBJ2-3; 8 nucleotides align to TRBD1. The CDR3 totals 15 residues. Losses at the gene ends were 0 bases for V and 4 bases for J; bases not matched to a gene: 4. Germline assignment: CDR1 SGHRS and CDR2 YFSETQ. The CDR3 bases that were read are TGCGCCAGCAGCTTGGAGGACAGGGATGCAGATACG. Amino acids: CASSLEDRDADT. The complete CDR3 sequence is CASSLEDRDADTQYF.

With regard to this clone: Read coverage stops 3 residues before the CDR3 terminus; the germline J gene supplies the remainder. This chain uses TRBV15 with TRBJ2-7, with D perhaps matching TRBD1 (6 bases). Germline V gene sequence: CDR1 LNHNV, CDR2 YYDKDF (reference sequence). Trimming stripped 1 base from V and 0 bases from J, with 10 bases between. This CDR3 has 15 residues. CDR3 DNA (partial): TGTGCCACCAGCAGAGGAGGGGGTGGCTCCTACGAG. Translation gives CATSRGGGGSYE. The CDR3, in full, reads CATSRGGGGSYEQYF.

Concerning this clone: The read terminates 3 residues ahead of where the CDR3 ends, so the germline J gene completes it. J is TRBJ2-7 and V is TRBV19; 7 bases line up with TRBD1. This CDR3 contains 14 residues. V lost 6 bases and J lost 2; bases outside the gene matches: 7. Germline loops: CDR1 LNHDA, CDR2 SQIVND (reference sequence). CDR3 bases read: TGTGCCAGTAGAATGACAGGGCGAACCTACGAG. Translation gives CASRMTGRTYE. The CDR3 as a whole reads CASRMTGRTYEQYF.

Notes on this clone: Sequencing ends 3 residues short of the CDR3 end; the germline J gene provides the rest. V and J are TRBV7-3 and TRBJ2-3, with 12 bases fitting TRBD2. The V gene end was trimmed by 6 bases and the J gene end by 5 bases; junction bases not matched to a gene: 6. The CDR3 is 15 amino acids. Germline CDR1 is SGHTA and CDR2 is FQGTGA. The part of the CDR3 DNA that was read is TGTGCCAGCAGTTCTAGCGGGGGGGCCCTAGATACG. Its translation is CASSSSGGALDT. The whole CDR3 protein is CASSSSGGALDTQYF.

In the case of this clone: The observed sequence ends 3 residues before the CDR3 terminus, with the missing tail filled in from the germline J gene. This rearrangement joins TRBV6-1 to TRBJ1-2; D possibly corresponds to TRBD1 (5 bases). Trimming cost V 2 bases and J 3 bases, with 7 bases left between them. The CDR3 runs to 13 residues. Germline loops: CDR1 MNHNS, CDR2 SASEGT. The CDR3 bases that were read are TGTGCCAGCAGTGAACGGGGGGACTATGGC. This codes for CASSERGDYG. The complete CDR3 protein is CASSERGDYGYTF.

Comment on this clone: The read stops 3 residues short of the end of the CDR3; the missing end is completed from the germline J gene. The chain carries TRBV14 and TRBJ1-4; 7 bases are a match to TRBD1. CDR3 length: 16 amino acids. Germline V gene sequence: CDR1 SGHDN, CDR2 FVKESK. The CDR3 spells CASSQFEGAVSAPLFF. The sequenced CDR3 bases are TGTGCCAGCAGCCAGTTCGAGGGGGCCGTGAGTGCACCA.

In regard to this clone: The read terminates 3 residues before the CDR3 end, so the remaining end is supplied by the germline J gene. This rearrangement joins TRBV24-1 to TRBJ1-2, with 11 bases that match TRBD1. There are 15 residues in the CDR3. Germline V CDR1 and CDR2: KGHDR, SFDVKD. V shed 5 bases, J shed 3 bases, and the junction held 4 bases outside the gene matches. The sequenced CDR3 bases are TGTGCCACCAGTGTCCGGGACAGGGGGGACTATGGC. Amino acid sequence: CATSVRDRGDYG. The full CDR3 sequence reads CATSVRDRGDYGYTF.

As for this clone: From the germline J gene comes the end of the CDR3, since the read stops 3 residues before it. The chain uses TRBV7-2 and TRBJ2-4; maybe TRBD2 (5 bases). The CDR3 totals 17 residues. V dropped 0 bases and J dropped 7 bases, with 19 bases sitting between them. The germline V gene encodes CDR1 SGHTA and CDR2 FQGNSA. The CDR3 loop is CASSLAGGGSGGNIQYF. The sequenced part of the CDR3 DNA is TGTGCCAGCAGCTTAGCGGGTGGTGGGTCGGGCGGGAACATT.

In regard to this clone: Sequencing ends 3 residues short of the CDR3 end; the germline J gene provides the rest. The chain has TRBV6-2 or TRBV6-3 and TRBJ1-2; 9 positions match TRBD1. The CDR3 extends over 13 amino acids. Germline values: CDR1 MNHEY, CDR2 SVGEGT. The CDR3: CASSWGQGYDYTF. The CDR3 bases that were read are TGTGCCAGCAGTTGGGGACAGGGTTACGAC.